These 23 T cell receptor beta chains were sequenced from one sample in a study of T cells after yellow fever vaccination. TCRdb reanalysed the 5' RACE reads using MiXCR and keeps one entry per CDR3 protein. The sample lists 90,000 to 150,000 distinct CDR3 sequences; around 6.7% were seen once. The starting material was CD4+ T cells sorted from PBMCs, obtained around 45 days after the first yellow fever vaccination. All receptors derive from a man between 18 and 29 years old who received the YFV17D yellow fever vaccine.

This clonotype was counted at least ten times. This rearrangement joins TRBV7-6 to TRBJ1-5, with D hard to call. The length of the CDR3 is 18 residues. The germline V gene has CDR1 SGHVS and CDR2 FNYEAQ. Trimming removed 1 base from V and 3 bases from J, with 19 bases in between. The CDR3 DNA reads TGTGCCAGCAGCTTAGGGCCCCCCGTAGGACCCTCCAATCAGCCCCAGCATTTT. This encodes CASSLGPPVGPSNQPQHF.

This clonotype was counted ten times or more. The chain carries TRBV7-2 and TRBJ2-2, with 7 bases lining up with TRBD1. Germline V gene lookup returns CDR1 SGHTA and CDR2 FQGNSA. This CDR3 contains 14 residues. The V gene end was trimmed by 6 bases and the J gene end by 5 bases; junction bases not matched to a gene: 6. The CDR3 spells CASRGQAETGELFF. The CDR3 DNA reads TGTGCCAGCAGAGGACAGGCCGAGACCGGGGAGCTGTTTTTT.

This clonotype was observed a single time. A single base separates this from a much larger clone, so it may be a read error. The genes are TRBV14 and TRBJ2-7; the D is unclear. Trimming removed 6 bases at V and 2 bases at J, with 8 bases between. This CDR3 contains 12 residues. Germline V gene lookup returns CDR1 SGHDN and CDR2 FVKESK. For the CDR3, the DNA is TGTGCCAGCAGTCGGGCCACCTACGAGCAGTACTTC. This translates into CASSRATYEQYF.

This clonotype was found many times. J is TRBJ2-6 and V is TRBV2; unclear D gene. Trimming cost V 1 base and J 0 bases, with 7 bases left between them. The CDR3 runs to 16 residues. Germline CDR1 is SNHLY and CDR2 is FYNNEI. The CDR3 DNA is TGTGCCAGCAGTGAAGGTTGGGTCTCTGGGGCCAACGTCCTGACTTTC. Its protein product is CASSEGWVSGANVLTF.

This clonotype was recorded at least ten times. The V and J genes are TRBV5-1 and TRBJ2-3, with 7 bases aligning to TRBD1. Germline CDR1 reads SGHRS; CDR2 reads YFSETQ. The CDR3 is made up of 14 amino acids. The V segment lost 5 bases and the J segment 6 bases; nucleotides outside the gene matches: 9. The CDR3 DNA reads as TGCGCCAGCAGACCCTGGACAGGTGTGGATACGCAGTATTTT. This gives the protein CASRPWTGVDTQYF.

This clonotype was recorded at least ten times. The V gene is TRBV7-8, the J gene TRBJ2-7; 10 bases are shared with TRBD1. CDR1 and CDR2 (germline): SGHVS, FQNEAQ. The CDR3 is made up of 15 amino acids. Trimming removed 9 bases from V and 3 bases from J; junction bases left unmatched: 11. The CDR3 region is CASSRGDRGFYEQYV. In nucleotides, the CDR3 is TGTGCCAGTTCGAGGGGGGACAGGGGTTTCTACGAGCAGTACGTC.

This clonotype was observed many times. An end of the junction differs from the germline gene, which may be a read error. The chain has TRBV12-3 or TRBV12-4 and TRBJ2-3, with 11 bases lining up with TRBD2. The CDR3 contains 14 residues. The CDR3 coding sequence is TGTGCCAGCAGCCCGACGGCTAGCGGGGGGCGGTGGGATTTT. Residues: CASSPTASGGRWDF.

This clonotype came up many times. The rearrangement uses TRBV10-3 and TRBJ1-2, with D unresolved. V lost 3 bases and J lost 5, with 10 bases in between. This CDR3 is built from 13 residues. Germline V CDR1 and CDR2: ENHRY, SYGVKD. The CDR3 spells CAISDKRAYGYTF. The DNA of the CDR3 is TGTGCCATCAGTGATAAAAGGGCGTATGGCTACACCTTC.

The table lists this clonotype with many counts. The rearrangement joins TRBV7-2 to TRBJ1-1; D is unclear. The CDR3 contains 13 residues. V was cut by 5 bases and J by 0 bases, with 7 bases left in between. The germline gives CDR1 SGHTA, CDR2 FQGNSA. In DNA form, the CDR3 reads TGTGCCAGCAGCCCGGACCTGAACACTGAAGCTTTCTTT. Protein product: CASSPDLNTEAFF.

This clonotype was picked up many times. The chain recombines TRBV10-3 with TRBJ2-2, with TRBD1 identical over 9 bases. The V gene end was trimmed by 6 bases and the J gene end by 3 bases; junction bases not matched to a gene: 2. CDR3 length equals 14 residues. CDR1 and CDR2 from the germline V gene are ENHRY and SYGVKD. This chain's CDR3 is CAIRRQGDTGELFF. In DNA, the CDR3 is TGTGCCATCAGACGACAGGGGGACACCGGGGAGCTGTTTTTT.

This clonotype was seen ten or more times. The CDR3 here is CASSPGVEGREKLFF. For the CDR3, the DNA is TGCGCCAGCAGCCCCGGCGTGGAGGGGCGAGAAAAACTGTTTTTT. The genes are TRBV5-1 and TRBJ1-4, with D perhaps TRBD1 (5 bases). Trimming cost V 4 bases and J 8 bases, with 18 bases left between them. Germline lookup yields CDR1 SGHRS and CDR2 YFSETQ. This CDR3 comprises 15 residues.

At least ten counts were recorded for this clonotype. The V call is TRBV5-6, the J call TRBJ2-3; D unresolved. Trimming took 1 base from V and 1 from J, leaving 4 bases between them. Germline V gene lookup returns CDR1 SGHDT and CDR2 YYEEEE. This CDR3 has 13 amino acids. CDR3 sequence: CASSLLGTDTQYF. The CDR3 DNA reads as TGTGCCAGCAGCTTGCTAGGCACAGATACGCAGTATTTT.

This clonotype appeared many times. The rearrangement links TRBV18 to TRBJ2-3; D unclear. The CDR3 has 14 residues. Germline loops: CDR1 KGHSH, CDR2 LQKENI. V lost 3 bases and J 2 bases, leaving 9 bases between the germline ends. The CDR3 is CASSPARATDTQYF. CDR3 nucleotides: TGTGCCAGCTCACCGGCCCGGGCCACAGATACGCAGTATTTT.

This clonotype was seen at least ten times. The rearrangement joins TRBV28 to TRBJ1-5, with 11 nucleotides matching TRBD1. The CDR3 loop spans 16 amino acids. Germline V lookup: CDR1 MDHEN, CDR2 SYDVKM. Trimming at V came to 3 bases and at J to 6 bases, leaving 7 bases not matched to a gene. In DNA form, the CDR3 reads TGTGCCAGCAGTTTCCGAGGGACAGGGGGAGTTCAGCCCCAGCATTTT. Amino acid sequence: CASSFRGTGGVQPQHF.

This clonotype occurred many times. The genes are TRBV7-2 and TRBJ2-5, with D possibly matching TRBD1 (5 bases). The V end was cut by 4 bases, the J end by 1 base, with 16 bases between. The germline gives CDR1 SGHTA, CDR2 FQGNSA. This CDR3 spans 16 amino acids. CDR3 bases: TGTGCCAGCAGCTCAAACCCTTTGACAGTCCAAGAGACCCAGTACTTC. Its protein is CASSSNPLTVQETQYF.

This clonotype was detected many times. This sequence joins TRBV2 and TRBJ2-1; weak D call: TRBD2 (5 bases). This CDR3 is built from 14 residues. The V and J ends lost 5 bases and 6 bases respectively, with 14 bases between them. CDR1 and CDR2 from the germline V gene are SNHLY and FYNNEI. CDR3 amino acids: CASSRRPGSNEQFF. In nucleotides, the CDR3 is TGTGCCAGCAGTCGAAGGCCGGGGAGCAATGAGCAGTTCTTC. Full variable domain (remainder filled in from reference TRBV2 and TRBJ2-1): EPEVTQTPSHQVTQMGQEVILRCVPISNHLYFYWYRQILGQKVEFLVSFYNNEISEKSEIFDDQFSVERPDGSNFTLKIRSTKLEDSAMYFCASSRRPGSNEQFFGPGTRLTVL.

This clonotype was recorded many times. V is TRBV7-3 and J is TRBJ2-3, with 8 bases identical to TRBD1. CDR3 length: 17 amino acids. Germline-derived CDR1 and CDR2 are SGHTA and FQGTGA. The V gene end was trimmed by 1 base and the J gene end by 5 bases; junction bases not matched to a gene: 11. The CDR3 region is CASSLRTGHDKGDTQYF. The DNA for the CDR3 is TGTGCCAGCAGCTTAAGGACAGGGCATGATAAGGGAGATACGCAGTATTTT.

This clonotype was observed at least ten times. This chain uses TRBV7-2 with TRBJ2-3, with D uncertain. The CDR3 consists of 12 residues. The V and J ends lost 4 bases and 1 base respectively, with 3 bases between them. Germline CDR1 is SGHTA and CDR2 is FQGNSA. The CDR3 region is CASSSGTDTQYF. The CDR3 DNA reads as TGTGCCAGCAGCTCAGGCACAGATACGCAGTATTTT.

Only a few counts were recorded for this clonotype. The chain recombines TRBV7-2 with TRBJ1-2; no reliable D call. This CDR3 contains 14 residues. Germline CDR1 reads SGHTA; CDR2 reads FQGNSA. V was shortened by 1 base and J by 5 bases, with 11 bases between the two germline ends. CDR3 DNA sequence: TGTGCCAGCAGCTTAGATTCGGGGTTTTATGGCTACACCTTC. Translated: CASSLDSGFYGYTF.

At least ten counts were recorded for this clonotype. The chain couples TRBV14 to TRBJ1-3, with D uncertain. This CDR3 is 12 amino acids long. The germline gives CDR1 SGHDN, CDR2 FVKESK. V gave up 2 bases and J gave up 7 bases, with 6 bases separating them. The CDR3 sequence: CASSQYFNTIYF. The CDR3, as DNA: TGTGCCAGCAGCCAATATTTTAACACCATATATTTT. Combining the CDR3 with reference TRBV14 and TRBJ1-3 gives the whole variable domain EAGVTQFPSHSVIEKGQTVTLRCDPISGHDNLYWYRRVMGKEIKFLLHFVKESKQDESGMPNNRFLAERTGGTYSTLKVQPAELEDSGVYFCASSQYFNTIYFGEGSWLTVV.

This clonotype was counted at least ten times. The chain uses TRBV5-1 and TRBJ2-7; TRBD1 matches 7 bases. The CDR3 extends over 15 amino acids. Unmatched junction bases numbered 10, after V lost 3 bases and J lost 4 bases. Germline V gene data show CDR1 as SGHRS and CDR2 as YFSETQ. CDR3: CASSWMTGSRYEQYF. The CDR3 region has the DNA TGCGCCAGCAGCTGGATGACAGGGAGTAGGTACGAGCAGTACTTC.

This clonotype appeared a few times. The chain recombines TRBV5-1 with TRBJ2-7, with D possibly TRBD1 on 6 matching bases. Trimming stripped 0 bases from V and 1 base from J, with 14 bases between. Germline values: CDR1 SGHRS, CDR2 YFSETQ. The CDR3 has 16 residues. The CDR3 protein is CASSLVRKRGSYEQYV. The CDR3 nucleotides are TGCGCCAGCAGCTTGGTTCGGAAGAGGGGGTCCTACGAGCAGTACGTC.

This clonotype has ten or more counts. The V gene is TRBV7-8, the J gene TRBJ1-1, with 7 bases identical to TRBD1. V trimming: 5 bases; J trimming: 5 bases; junction bases outside the gene matches: 17. Germline V CDR1 and CDR2: SGHVS, FQNEAQ. This CDR3 spans 17 amino acids. The CDR3 spells CASSPGTAQFTGTEAFF. The CDR3 DNA follows: TGTGCCAGCAGCCCCGGGACAGCACAATTTACGGGGACTGAAGCTTTCTTT.